The clone carrying this T cell receptor beta chain showed up many times. The target antigen is unknown. Trimming took off 0 bases at V and 3 bases at J, with 16 bases between the two ends. The CDR3 has 16 amino acids. Germline CDR1 is SGHKS and CDR2 is YYEKEE (reference sequence). TCRdb used MiXCR to reprocess the 5' RACE reads, holding one entry per CDR3 protein. The sample holds fewer than 450,000 distinct CDR3 sequences, 24% seen once. The data originate from a study of T-cell memory formation after mild COVID-19. Study as a whole: TCR clusters were mostly donor specific. General study points: Some clones that responded turned up in pre-infection memory, which suggests that cross-reactive memory joined in.

The origin of this receptor is an adult woman who had mild COVID-19 (a few samples of this study predate the infection). Cell type and time point are not known. The material sequenced was PBMCs or a T cell subset sorted from them (not recorded which). V usage is TRBV5-5 and J usage is TRBJ2-7; perhaps TRBD1 as D (5 bases). The CDR3 DNA is TGTGCCAGCAGCTTGGCCGTAGGACCGCAGGGCTACGAGCAGTACTTC. The encoded protein is CASSLAVGPQGYEQYF.